This TCR beta chain came from a study of CD8 T cells in ankylosing spondylitis (dated by TCRdb to about 2017). As for the study more broadly: The study profiled T cell receptor beta repertoires in healthy donors and ankylosing spondylitis patients to find disease-linked TCR variants. In total, the full study cohort was made up of some 110 healthy donors and more than 20 ankylosing spondylitis patients. Peripheral blood samples were taken, and synovial fluid was additionally collected from ankylosing spondylitis patients. Broad study findings and their caveats: Blood from ankylosing spondylitis patients appeared to be characterized by a TCR beta motif composed of under 10 highly homologous amino acid variants. The disease-linked clones showed a CD8+ phenotype and occurred at relatively low frequencies in peripheral blood. The disease-linked clones were reported to be significantly enriched in matched synovial fluid samples from ankylosing spondylitis patients. Some motif variants were previously reported in synovial fluid and blood of reactive arthritis patients, suggesting common disease-initiation mechanisms.

Sequencing took place on an Illumina HiSeq 2500. TCR beta libraries were prepared by quantitative 5'-RACE with molecular barcodes. The paper's data handling went like this. A new computational method based on a probabilistic model of VDJ rearrangement was used to identify disease-linked TCR variants. TCRdb reprocessing: public reads trimmed at Q25 with fastp, clones called with MiXCR, in-frame beta chains kept. For every CDR3 protein sequence, its rows merge into one entry that carries the most common genes and DNA. TCRdb assigned the V and J calls; the authors' analysis was not used. For this sample the table gives 750,000 to 850,000 distinct CDR3 sequences, of which about 12% were detected only once. The leading ten clones occupy about 0.5% of the sample. This clonotype has a count of ten or more. No cognate antigen has been identified for it. Per-base quality was not reported, and no clone a single base away is much larger than it.

Trimming takes 4 bases off V and 6 bases off J; junction bases not matched to a gene: 8. The cysteine opens and the phenylalanine closes a CDR3 of 13 amino acids. CDR3 DNA is the only sequence kept; it has 39 bases, read in frame from the first base. The germline V gene (reference sequence) sets CDR1 to DFQATT and CDR2 to SNEGSKA. Recombination joined TRBV20-1 with TRBJ1-2, and TRBD1 aligns with 7 junction nucleotides. The sequencing input was blood, either unsorted or a sorted T cell fraction (not recorded which). This receptor was obtained from a male donor with ankylosing spondylitis. At the DNA level, the sequence is TGCAGTGCTACAACAGGGGACACCAATGGCTACACCTTC. The resulting protein is CSATTGDTNGYTF.